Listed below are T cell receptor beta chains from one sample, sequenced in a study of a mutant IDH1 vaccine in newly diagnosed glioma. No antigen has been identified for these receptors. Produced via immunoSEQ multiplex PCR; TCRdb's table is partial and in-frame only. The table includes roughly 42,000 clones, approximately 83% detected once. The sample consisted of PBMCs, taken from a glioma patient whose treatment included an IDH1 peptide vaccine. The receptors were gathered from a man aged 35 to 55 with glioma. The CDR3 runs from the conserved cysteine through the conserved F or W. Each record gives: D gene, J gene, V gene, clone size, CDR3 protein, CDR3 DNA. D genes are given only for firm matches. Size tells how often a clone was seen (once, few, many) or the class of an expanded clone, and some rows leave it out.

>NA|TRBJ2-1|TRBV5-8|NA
CASSLGLLDYQDEQFF
TGTGCCAGCAGCTTGGGCCTTTTGGACTATCAGGATGAGCAGTTCTTC
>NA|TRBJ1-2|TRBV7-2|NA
CASSRTGGYTF
TGTGCCAGCAGTAGAACGGGCGGCTACACCTTC
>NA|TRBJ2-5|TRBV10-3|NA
CAISSSSSETQYF
TGTGCCATCAGTTCGTCGAGCAGTGAGACCCAGTACTTC
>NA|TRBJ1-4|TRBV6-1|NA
CASSEKLQFDEKLFF
TGTGCCAGCAGTGAAAAGCTCCAATTTGATGAAAAACTGTTTTTT
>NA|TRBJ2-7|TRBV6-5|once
CASSLMASTAYEQYF
TGTGCCAGCAGTTTAATGGCTAGTACGGCCTACGAGCAGTACTTC
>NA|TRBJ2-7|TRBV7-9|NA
CASSQDGAFYEQYF
TGTGCCAGCAGCCAAGACGGAGCCTTCTACGAGCAGTACTTC
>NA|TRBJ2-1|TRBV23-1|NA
CASVIGLAYNEQFF
TGCGCCAGCGTTATAGGGCTAGCATACAATGAGCAGTTCTTC
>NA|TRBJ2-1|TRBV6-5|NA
CASRATRLNEQFF
TGTGCCAGCAGGGCAACTAGGTTAAATGAGCAGTTCTTC
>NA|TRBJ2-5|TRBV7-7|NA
CASSLGPQTYETQYF
TGTGCCAGCAGCTTAGGGCCTCAGACATATGAGACCCAGTACTTC
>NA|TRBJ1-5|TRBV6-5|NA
CASRPTAAGARPQHF
TGTGCCAGCAGACCGACAGCTGCGGGGGCGCGGCCCCAGCATTTT
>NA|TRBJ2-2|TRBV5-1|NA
CASSPSRGTGELFF
TGCGCCAGCAGCCCGTCTCGCGGCACCGGGGAGCTGTTTTTT
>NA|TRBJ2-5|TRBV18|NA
CASSPPLGGKETQYF
TGTGCCAGCTCACCACCCCTGGGCGGGAAAGAGACCCAGTACTTC
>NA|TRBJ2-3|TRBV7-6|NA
CASSSEGSRDTQYF
TGTGCCAGCAGCTCTGAGGGGTCTCGAGATACGCAGTATTTT
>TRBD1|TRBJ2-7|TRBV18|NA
CASSPAQGAAYEQYF
TGTGCCAGCTCACCCGCTCAGGGGGCAGCCTACGAGCAGTACTTC
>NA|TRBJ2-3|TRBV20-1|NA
CSALPGAEYF
TGCAGTGCACTTCCGGGCGCCGAGTATTTT
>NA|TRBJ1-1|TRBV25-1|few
CASSVQGTRYAKAFF
TGTGCCAGCAGTGTTCAGGGGACCAGGTACGCTAAAGCTTTCTTT
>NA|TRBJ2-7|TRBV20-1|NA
CSASNYEQYF
TGCAGTGCTAGTAACTACGAGCAGTACTTC